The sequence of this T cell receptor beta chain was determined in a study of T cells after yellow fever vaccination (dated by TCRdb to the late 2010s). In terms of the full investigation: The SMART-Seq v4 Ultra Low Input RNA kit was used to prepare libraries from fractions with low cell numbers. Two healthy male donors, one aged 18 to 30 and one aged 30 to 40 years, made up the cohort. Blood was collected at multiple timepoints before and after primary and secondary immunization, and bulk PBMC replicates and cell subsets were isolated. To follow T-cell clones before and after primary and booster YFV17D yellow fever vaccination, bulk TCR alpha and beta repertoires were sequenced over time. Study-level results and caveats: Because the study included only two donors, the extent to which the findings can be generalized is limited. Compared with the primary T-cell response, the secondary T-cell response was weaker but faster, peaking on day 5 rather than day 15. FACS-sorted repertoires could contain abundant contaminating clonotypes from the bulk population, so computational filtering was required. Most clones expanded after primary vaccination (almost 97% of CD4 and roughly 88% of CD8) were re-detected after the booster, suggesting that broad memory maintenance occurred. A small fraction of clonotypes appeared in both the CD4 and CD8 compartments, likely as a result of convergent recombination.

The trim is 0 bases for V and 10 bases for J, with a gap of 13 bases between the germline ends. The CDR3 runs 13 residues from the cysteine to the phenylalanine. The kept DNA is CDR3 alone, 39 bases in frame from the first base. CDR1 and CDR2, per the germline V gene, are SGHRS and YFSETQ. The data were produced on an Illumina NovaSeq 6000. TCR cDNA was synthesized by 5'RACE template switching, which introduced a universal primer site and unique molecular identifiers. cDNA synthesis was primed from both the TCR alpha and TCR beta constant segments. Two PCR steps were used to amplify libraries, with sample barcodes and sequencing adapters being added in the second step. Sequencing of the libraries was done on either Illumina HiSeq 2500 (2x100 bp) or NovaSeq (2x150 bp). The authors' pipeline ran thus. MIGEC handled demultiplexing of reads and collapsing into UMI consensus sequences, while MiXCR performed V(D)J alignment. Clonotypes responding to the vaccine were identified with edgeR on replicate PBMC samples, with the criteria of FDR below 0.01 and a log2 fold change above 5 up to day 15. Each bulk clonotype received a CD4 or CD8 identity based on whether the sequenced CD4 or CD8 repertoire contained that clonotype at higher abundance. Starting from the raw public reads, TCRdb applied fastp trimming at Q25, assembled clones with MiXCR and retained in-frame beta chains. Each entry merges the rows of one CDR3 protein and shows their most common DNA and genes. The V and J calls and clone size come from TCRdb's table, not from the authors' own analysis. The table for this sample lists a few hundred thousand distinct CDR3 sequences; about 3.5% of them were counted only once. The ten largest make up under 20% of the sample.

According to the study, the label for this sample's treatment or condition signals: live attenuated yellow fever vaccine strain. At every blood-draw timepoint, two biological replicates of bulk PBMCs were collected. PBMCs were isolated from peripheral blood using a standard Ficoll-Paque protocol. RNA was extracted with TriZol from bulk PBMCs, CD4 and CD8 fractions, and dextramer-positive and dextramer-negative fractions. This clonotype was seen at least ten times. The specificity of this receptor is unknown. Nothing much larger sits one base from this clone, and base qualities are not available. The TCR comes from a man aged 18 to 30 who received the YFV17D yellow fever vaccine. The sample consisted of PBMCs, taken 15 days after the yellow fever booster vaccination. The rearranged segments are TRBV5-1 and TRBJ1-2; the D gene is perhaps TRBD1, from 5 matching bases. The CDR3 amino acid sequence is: CASSLGQPAFYTF. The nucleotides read TGCGCCAGCAGCTTGGGACAGCCGGCGTTCTACACCTTC.